One and the same sample provided the 22 T cell receptor beta chains below, sequenced in a study of control samples from healthy donors and cancer patients. Using immunoSEQ multiplex PCR, the repertoire was profiled, and TCRdb retains in-frame clones only, with some absent. The sample lists 55,000 to 75,000 clones, around 87% seen once, with 2% to 2.5% in the top ten. The sequenced sample was PBMCs. These receptors were collected from a woman in her fifties or sixties with head and neck cancer.

The V and J genes are TRBV28 and TRBJ2-5, with D maybe TRBD2 (6 bases). This CDR3 is built from 14 residues. CDR1 is MDHEN, CDR2 SYDVKM, per germline. V shed 2 bases and J shed 3 bases, with 10 bases lying between them. The CDR3: CASSLAEGKETQYF. In nucleotides, the CDR3 is TGTGCCAGCAGTTTAGCGGAGGGAAAAGAGACCCAGTACTTC. Variable domain in full (rest from reference TRBV28 and TRBJ2-5): DVKVTQSSRYLVKRTGEKVFLECVQDMDHENMFWYRQDPGLGLRLIYFSYDVKMKEKGDIPEGYSVSREKKERFSLILESASTNQTSMYLCASSLAEGKETQYFGPGTRLLVL.

DNA of the CDR3: TGCAGCGTCGAGAATGAGGGAGCGACTGGCTACACCTTC. Amino acids: CSVENEGATGYTF. This chain uses TRBV29-1 with TRBJ1-2; D is unclear. Germline V gene data show CDR1 as SQVTM and CDR2 as ANQGSEA. The CDR3 is 13 amino acids. The ends were cut back, 6 bases at V and 7 bases at J, with 18 bases in the middle.

This chain uses TRBV4-2 with TRBJ2-5; possible D gene TRBD1, 6 bases. The CDR3 loop spans 13 amino acids. Trimming removed 4 bases at V and 5 bases at J, with 11 bases between. CDR1 and CDR2 from the germline V gene are LGHNA and YNFKEQ. The CDR3 protein is CASSRPGVETQYF. The CDR3 DNA sequence: TGTGCCAGCAGCCGTCCAGGGGTGGAGACCCAGTACTTC.

This rearrangement joins TRBV18 to TRBJ2-5, with D unresolved. Germline CDR1 KGHSH, CDR2 LQKENI. The V end was cut by 6 bases, the J end by 3 bases, with 23 bases between. This CDR3 is built from 17 residues. This chain's CDR3 is CASSYSPPSTGEETQYF. CDR3 DNA sequence: TGTGCCAGCTCCTATTCCCCACCGTCAACGGGCGAAGAGACCCAGTACTTC.

V is TRBV19 and J is TRBJ2-2; the D gene is possibly TRBD2 (7 bases). The V and J ends lost 7 bases and 6 bases respectively, with 18 bases between them. The CDR3 length is 15 residues. The V gene's germline CDR1 is LNHDA and CDR2 SQIVND (reference sequence). As DNA, the CDR3 is TGTGCCAGTACCAACAGGGAGGGAGGGGCCGGGGAGCTGTTTTTT. Amino acid sequence: CASTNREGGAGELFF. Supplemented by reference TRBV19 and TRBJ2-2, the full variable domain reads DGGITQSPKYLFRKEGQNVTLSCEQNLNHDAMYWYRQDPGQGLRLIYYSQIVNDFQKGDIAEGYSVSREKKESFPLTVTSAQKNPTAFYLCASTNREGGAGELFFGEGSRLTVL.

V and J are TRBV10-3 and TRBJ1-2; 7 bases are a match to TRBD1. With V trimmed by 9 bases and J by 4 bases, 11 bases remained unmatched. The germline gives CDR1 ENHRY, CDR2 SYGVKD. This CDR3 has 14 amino acids. Here the CDR3 reads CAIKWTGKGYGYTF. The CDR3 DNA reads as TGTGCCATAAAATGGACAGGTAAAGGCTATGGCTACACCTTC.

This chain links TRBV28 with TRBJ2-7; D is perhaps TRBD2 (7 bases). From germline, CDR1 is MDHEN and CDR2 SYDVKM. V shed 3 bases and J shed 0 bases, with 18 bases lying between them. The CDR3 contains 17 residues. The CDR3 reads CASSLLLKGGSSYEQYF. The DNA for the CDR3 is TGTGCCAGCAGTTTGTTACTCAAGGGGGGGAGCTCCTACGAGCAGTACTTC.

The V call is TRBV30, the J call TRBJ2-7, with TRBD1 identical over 7 bases. In germline, CDR1 is GTSNPN, CDR2 SVGIG (reference sequence). J lost 2 bases, V lost 3 bases, and 4 bases had no gene match. The CDR3 has 13 amino acids. For the CDR3, the DNA is TGTGCCTGGAGAAAAGGGGGCCCCTACGAGCAGTACTTC. Encoded protein: CAWRKGGPYEQYF.

The J gene is TRBJ2-3, the V gene TRBV11-2; D gene ambiguous. CDR1 is SGHAT, CDR2 FQNNGV, per germline. This CDR3 has 13 amino acids. Trimming removed 7 bases at V and 1 base at J, with 9 bases between. CDR3 sequence reads: CASTNLGTDTQYF. CDR3 nucleotides: TGTGCCAGCACCAACTTGGGCACAGATACGCAGTATTTT.

The rearrangement links TRBV2 to TRBJ1-1, with 10 bases aligning to TRBD1. J gave up 3 bases and V 6 bases, and 16 bases lay outside the gene matches. Germline V gene lookup returns CDR1 SNHLY and CDR2 FYNNEI. The CDR3 runs 18 residues. The DNA for the CDR3 is TGTGCCAGCAGGACTCCGGCCAGACAGGGGGCTCGGGACACTGAAGCTTTCTTT. This translates into CASRTPARQGARDTEAFF.

This chain uses TRBV28 with TRBJ1-1; possibly TRBD1 for D (5 bases). Between the trimmed V and J ends, which lost 6 bases and 4 bases, there was a span of 15 bases. This CDR3 region has 14 residues. Per the germline V gene, CDR1 is MDHEN and CDR2 is SYDVKM. CDR3 coding DNA: TGTGCCAGCAGCTCCTTGGGGCCTAGCACTGAAGCTTTCTTT. Protein: CASSSLGPSTEAFF.

J is TRBJ2-6 and V is TRBV6-4, with unresolved D. CDR3 size: 15 residues. Germline CDR1 is MRHNA and CDR2 is SNTAGT. V lost 2 bases and J lost 1, with 6 bases in between. The chain's CDR3 is CASSDQSSGANVLTF. CDR3 nucleotide sequence: TGTGCCAGCAGTGACCAGTCTTCTGGGGCCAACGTCCTGACTTTC.

The chain combines TRBV7-9 with TRBJ1-1; D might be TRBD1 (6 bases). Germline V lookup: CDR1 SEHNR, CDR2 FQNEAQ (reference sequence). V was trimmed by 1 base and J by 6 bases, leaving 9 bases between them. CDR3 length: 13 amino acids. This CDR3 is CASSLGGRPEAFF. In DNA form, the CDR3 reads TGTGCCAGCAGCTTAGGGGGGCGGCCTGAAGCTTTCTTT.

This clone was found once. The chain has TRBV5-1 and TRBJ2-7; TRBD1 might be the D (6 bases). V lost 5 bases, J lost 7 bases, and 13 bases lay in between. Germline CDR1 and CDR2: SGHRS and YFSETQ. The CDR3 is made up of 12 amino acids. The CDR3 nucleotides are TGCGCCAGCAGTTCAGGGGATCGGGAGCAGTACTTC. Protein product: CASSSGDREQYF.

For the CDR3, the DNA is TGTGCCTGGAGCCGAGACAGGGGGAATCAGCCCCAGCATTTT. This codes for CAWSRDRGNQPQHF. This rearrangement joins TRBV30 to TRBJ1-5, with 9 positions matching TRBD1. The CDR3 is 14 residues long. The junction had 4 bases not matched to a gene; V was cut back by 3 bases and J by 4 bases. Germline V gives CDR1 GTSNPN, CDR2 SVGIG (reference sequence). Full variable domain (outside the CDR3, taken from reference TRBV30 and TRBJ1-5): SQTIHQWPATLVQPVGSPLSLECTVEGTSNPNLYWYRQAAGRGLQLLFYSVGIGQISSEVPQNLSASRPQDRQFILSSKKLLLSDSGFYLCAWSRDRGNQPQHFGDGTRLSIL.

The CDR3 sequence: CASSLATGGYNEQFF. CDR3 nucleotide sequence: TGCGCCAGCAGCTTGGCGACAGGGGGCTACAATGAGCAGTTCTTC. The rearrangement uses TRBV5-1 and TRBJ2-1; 9 nucleotides line up with TRBD1. Trimming cost V 0 bases and J 3 bases; bases outside gene matches: 1. This CDR3 is built from 15 residues. The germline CDR1 and CDR2 sequences are SGHRS and YFSETQ.

The V call is TRBV3-1 (or the pseudogene TRBV3-2), the J call TRBJ1-4, with D perhaps TRBD1 (5 bases). V was trimmed by 1 base and J by 6 bases, leaving 9 bases between them. Looked up from germline, CDR1 is LGHDT and CDR2 is YNNKEL (reference sequence). The CDR3 has 14 residues. The CDR3 region has the DNA TGTGCCAGCAGCCAAGTTGGGGGTGATGAAAAACTGTTTTTT. It yields the protein CASSQVGGDEKLFF.

Here the CDR3 DNA reads TGTGCCGTTCGGGACCCTAAAAGGAATGAGCAGTTCTTC. Amino acid sequence: CAVRDPKRNEQFF. This chain connects TRBV10-3 to TRBJ2-1; D tentatively reads TRBD1 or TRBD2 (5 bases each). Trimming removed 11 bases from V and 7 bases from J, with 18 bases in between. The germline CDR1 and CDR2 sequences are ENHRY and SYGVKD. The CDR3 runs 13 residues.

V gene TRBV28 combines with J gene TRBJ1-5; TRBD1 aligns across 7 bases. The CDR3 has 13 amino acids. Germline V gene lookup returns CDR1 MDHEN and CDR2 SYDVKM. Trimming cost V 9 bases and J 10 bases; bases outside gene matches: 12. This CDR3 reads CASNGQAGEPQHF. The CDR3 DNA follows: TGTGCCAGTAACGGACAGGCAGGGGAACCCCAGCATTTT.

The V and J genes are TRBV7-3 and TRBJ1-2, with a weak D call TRBD1 (5 bases). This CDR3 is 15 amino acids long. Germline assignment: CDR1 SGHTA and CDR2 FQGTGA. V dropped 2 bases and J dropped 5 bases, with 15 bases sitting between them. In DNA form, the CDR3 reads TGTGCCAGCAGCTTAGCCCCGGGGGAACAGTATGGCTACACCTTC. Protein sequence: CASSLAPGEQYGYTF. The variable domain in full, completed from reference TRBV7-3 and TRBJ1-2, reads GAGVSQTPSNKVTEKGKYVELRCDPISGHTALYWYRQSLGQGPEFLIYFQGTGAADDSGLPNDRFFAVRPEGSVSTLKIQRTERGDSAVYLCASSLAPGEQYGYTFGSGTRLTVV.

The chain is built from TRBV4-1 and TRBJ1-2; 11 bases agree with TRBD1. CDR1 and CDR2 from the germline V gene are MGHRA and YSYEKL. CDR3 length: 16 residues. V lost 5 bases to trimming and J lost 4 bases; unmatched junction nucleotides: 9. The CDR3 nucleotides read TGCGCCAGCAGCGCGGACCAAGGGACAGGGGGCTATGGCTACACCTTC. Its protein is CASSADQGTGGYGYTF.

This chain uses TRBV9 with TRBJ1-1; maybe TRBD1 (6 bases). The CDR3 is 16 residues long. V was pared by 2 bases and J by 0 bases, with 14 bases between. Germline V lookup: CDR1 SGDLS, CDR2 YYNGEE. CDR3 amino acids: CASSVGPGQMNTEAFF. The CDR3, as DNA: TGTGCCAGCAGCGTTGGTCCTGGACAGATGAACACTGAAGCTTTCTTT.